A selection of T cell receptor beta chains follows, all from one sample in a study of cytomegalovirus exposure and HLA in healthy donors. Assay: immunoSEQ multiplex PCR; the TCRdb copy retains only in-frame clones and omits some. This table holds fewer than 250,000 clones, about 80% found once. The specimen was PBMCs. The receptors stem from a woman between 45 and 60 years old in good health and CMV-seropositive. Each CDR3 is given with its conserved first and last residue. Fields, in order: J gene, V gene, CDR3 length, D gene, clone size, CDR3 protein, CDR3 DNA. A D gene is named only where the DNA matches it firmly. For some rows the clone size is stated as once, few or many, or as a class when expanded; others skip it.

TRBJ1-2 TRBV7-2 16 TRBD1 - CASSPGQIILGYGYTF TGTGCCAGCAGCCCGGGACAGATTATCCTTGGCTATGGCTACACCTTC
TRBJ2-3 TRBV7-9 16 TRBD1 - CSSSLFGQGVTDTQYF TGTTCCAGCAGCTTATTCGGGCAGGGGGTAACAGATACGCAGTATTTT
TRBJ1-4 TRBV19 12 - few CASSISGEKLFF TGTGCCAGTAGTATCAGCGGCGAAAAACTGTTTTTT
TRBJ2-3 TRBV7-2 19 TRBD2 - CASRRRGASGGPSTDTQYF TGTGCCAGCAGGCGAAGGGGAGCTAGCGGGGGACCTAGCACAGATACGCAGTATTTT
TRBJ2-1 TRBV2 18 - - CASSERRSSTGTYNEQFF TGTGCCAGCAGTGAACGCCGGTCTTCAACGGGGACCTACAATGAGCAGTTCTTC
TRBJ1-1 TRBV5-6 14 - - CASSFVSGGTEAFF TGTGCCAGCAGCTTCGTCTCGGGGGGAACTGAAGCTTTCTTT
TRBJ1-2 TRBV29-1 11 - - CSVEGSDGYTF TGCAGCGTTGAAGGATCAGATGGCTACACCTTC
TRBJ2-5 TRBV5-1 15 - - CASSRSGDNTETQYF TGCGCCAGCAGCAGGAGCGGGGACAATACGGAGACCCAGTACTTC
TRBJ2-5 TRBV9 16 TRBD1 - CASSGRTGGAEETQYF TGTGCCAGCAGCGGGCGGACAGGGGGCGCAGAGGAGACCCAGTACTTC
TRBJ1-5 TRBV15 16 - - CATSRVIQGSNQPQHF TGTGCCACCAGCAGAGTAATCCAGGGAAGCAATCAGCCCCAGCATTTT
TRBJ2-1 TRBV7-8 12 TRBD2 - CASSPGGDEQFF TGTGCCAGCAGCCCGGGAGGCGATGAGCAGTTCTTC
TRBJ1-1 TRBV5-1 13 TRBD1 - CASSPGTGTEAFF TGCGCCAGCAGCCCCGGGACAGGTACTGAAGCTTTCTTT
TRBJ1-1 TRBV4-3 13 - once CASSQGAGTEAFF TGCGCCAGCAGCCAAGGGGCGGGAACTGAAGCTTTCTTT
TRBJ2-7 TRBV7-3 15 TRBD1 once CASSPDREVSYEQYF TGTGCCAGCAGCCCCGACAGGGAAGTTTCCTACGAGCAGTACTTC
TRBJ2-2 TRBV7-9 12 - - CASSLESVELFF TGTGCCAGCAGCTTGGAGTCAGTGGAGCTGTTTTTT
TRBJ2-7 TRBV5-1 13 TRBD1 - CASSLSPQGAGYF TGCGCCAGCAGCTTGTCACCACAGGGGGCGGGGTACTTC